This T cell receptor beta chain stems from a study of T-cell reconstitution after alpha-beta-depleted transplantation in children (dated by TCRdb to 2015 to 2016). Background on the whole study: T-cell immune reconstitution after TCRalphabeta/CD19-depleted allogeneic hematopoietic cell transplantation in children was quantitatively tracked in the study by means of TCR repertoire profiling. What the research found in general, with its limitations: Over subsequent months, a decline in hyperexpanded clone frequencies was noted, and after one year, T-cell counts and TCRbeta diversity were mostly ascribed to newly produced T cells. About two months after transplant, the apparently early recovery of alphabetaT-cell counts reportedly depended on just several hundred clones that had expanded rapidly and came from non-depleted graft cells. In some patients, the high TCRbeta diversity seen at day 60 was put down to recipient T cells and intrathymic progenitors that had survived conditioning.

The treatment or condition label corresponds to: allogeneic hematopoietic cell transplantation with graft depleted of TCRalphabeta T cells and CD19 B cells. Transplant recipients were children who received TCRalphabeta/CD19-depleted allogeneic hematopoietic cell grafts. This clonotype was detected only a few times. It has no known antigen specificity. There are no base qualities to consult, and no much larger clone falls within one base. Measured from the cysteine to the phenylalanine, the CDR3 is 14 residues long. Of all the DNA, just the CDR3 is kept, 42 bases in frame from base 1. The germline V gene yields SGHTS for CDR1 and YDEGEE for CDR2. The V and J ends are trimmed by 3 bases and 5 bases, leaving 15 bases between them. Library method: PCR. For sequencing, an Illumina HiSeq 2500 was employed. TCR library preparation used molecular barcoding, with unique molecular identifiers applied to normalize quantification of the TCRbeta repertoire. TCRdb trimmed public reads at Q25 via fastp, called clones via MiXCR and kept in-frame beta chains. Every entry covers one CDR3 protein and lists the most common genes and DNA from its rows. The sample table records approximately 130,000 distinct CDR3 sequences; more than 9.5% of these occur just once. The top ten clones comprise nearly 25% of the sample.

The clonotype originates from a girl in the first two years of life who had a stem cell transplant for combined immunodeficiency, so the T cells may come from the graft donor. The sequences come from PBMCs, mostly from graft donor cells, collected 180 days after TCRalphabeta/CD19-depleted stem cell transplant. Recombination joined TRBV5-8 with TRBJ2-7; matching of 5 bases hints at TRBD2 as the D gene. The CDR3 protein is CASSSPDSSDEQYF. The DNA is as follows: TGTGCCAGCAGCTCACCGGACTCTTCGGACGAGCAGTACTTC.